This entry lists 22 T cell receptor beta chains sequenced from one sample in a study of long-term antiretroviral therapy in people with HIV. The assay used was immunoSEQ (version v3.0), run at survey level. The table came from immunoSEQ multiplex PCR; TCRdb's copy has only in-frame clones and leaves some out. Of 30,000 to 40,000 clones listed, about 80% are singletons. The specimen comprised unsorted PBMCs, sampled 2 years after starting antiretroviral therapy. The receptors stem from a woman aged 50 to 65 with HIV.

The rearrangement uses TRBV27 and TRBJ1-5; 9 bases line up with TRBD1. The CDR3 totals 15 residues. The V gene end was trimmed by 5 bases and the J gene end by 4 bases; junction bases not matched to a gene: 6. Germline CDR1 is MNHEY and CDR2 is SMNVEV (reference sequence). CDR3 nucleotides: TGTGCCAGCAGTCCCGGGACAGGGTGGAATCAGCCCCAGCATTTT. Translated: CASSPGTGWNQPQHF.

The CDR3 here is CASSEESTSNQPQHF. CDR3 bases: TGTGCCAGCAGTGAGGAAAGTACGAGCAATCAGCCCCAGCATTTT. The V call is TRBV2, the J call TRBJ1-5, with no clear D. Trimming removed 3 bases from V and 1 base from J, with 10 bases in between. Germline CDR1 is SNHLY and CDR2 is FYNNEI. The CDR3 loop spans 15 amino acids.

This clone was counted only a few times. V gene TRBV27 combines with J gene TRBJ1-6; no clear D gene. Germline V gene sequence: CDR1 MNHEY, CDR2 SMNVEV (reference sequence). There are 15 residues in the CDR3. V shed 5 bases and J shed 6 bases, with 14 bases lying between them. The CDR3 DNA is TGTGCCAGCAGTGACCGGATCCCCCTTAATTCACCCCTCCACTTT. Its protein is CASSDRIPLNSPLHF.

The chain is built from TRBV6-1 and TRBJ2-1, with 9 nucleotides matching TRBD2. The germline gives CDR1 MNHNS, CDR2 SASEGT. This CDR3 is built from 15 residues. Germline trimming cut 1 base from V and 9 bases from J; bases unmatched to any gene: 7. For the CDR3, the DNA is TGTGCCAGCAGTGAAGTGTCTAGCGGGGCTAGTGAGCAGTTCTTC. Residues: CASSEVSSGASEQFF.

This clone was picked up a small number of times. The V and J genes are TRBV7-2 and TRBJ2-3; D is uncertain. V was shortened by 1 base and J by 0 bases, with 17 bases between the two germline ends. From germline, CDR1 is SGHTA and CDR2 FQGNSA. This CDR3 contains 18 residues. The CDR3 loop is CASSLVGFLGSSTDTQYF. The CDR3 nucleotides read TGTGCCAGCAGCTTAGTTGGATTTTTGGGTTCTAGCACAGATACGCAGTATTTT.

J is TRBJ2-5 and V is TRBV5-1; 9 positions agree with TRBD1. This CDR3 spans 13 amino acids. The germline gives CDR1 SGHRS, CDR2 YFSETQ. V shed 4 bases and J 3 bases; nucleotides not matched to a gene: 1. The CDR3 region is CASSDRGEETQYF. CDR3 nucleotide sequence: TGCGCCAGCAGCGACAGGGGGGAAGAGACCCAGTACTTC.

CDR3 residues: CASSPGQGPSRGSYEQYF. In DNA form, the CDR3 reads TGTGCCAGCAGCCCGGGACAGGGTCCGTCGCGGGGCTCCTACGAGCAGTACTTC. The genes are TRBV7-9 and TRBJ2-7; 9 bases align to TRBD1. V dropped 5 bases and J dropped 0; count of bases not matched to a gene: 14. The CDR3 has 18 amino acids. CDR1 and CDR2 (germline): SEHNR, FQNEAQ (reference sequence). The variable domain in full, completed from reference TRBV7-9 and TRBJ2-7, reads DTGVSQNPRHKITKRGQNVTFRCDPISEHNRLYWYRQTLGQGPEFLTYFQNEAQLEKSRLLSDRFSAERPKGSFSTLEIQRTEQGDSAMYLCASSPGQGPSRGSYEQYFGPGTRLTVT.

This chain's CDR3 is CASSISQDRLSNQPQHF. In nucleotides, the CDR3 is TGTGCCAGTAGTATCTCTCAGGACAGGCTTAGCAATCAGCCCCAGCATTTT. This chain links TRBV19 with TRBJ1-5; 7 bases are a match to TRBD1. J gave up 0 bases and V 3 bases, and 8 bases lay outside the gene matches. The germline gives CDR1 LNHDA, CDR2 SQIVND (reference sequence). This CDR3 spans 17 amino acids.

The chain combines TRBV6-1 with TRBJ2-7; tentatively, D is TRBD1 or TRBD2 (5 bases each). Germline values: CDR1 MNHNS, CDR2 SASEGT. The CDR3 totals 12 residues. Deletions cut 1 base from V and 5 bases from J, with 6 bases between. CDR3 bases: TGTGCCAGCAGTGAAGTGGGGGACGAGCAGTACGTC. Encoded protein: CASSEVGDEQYV.

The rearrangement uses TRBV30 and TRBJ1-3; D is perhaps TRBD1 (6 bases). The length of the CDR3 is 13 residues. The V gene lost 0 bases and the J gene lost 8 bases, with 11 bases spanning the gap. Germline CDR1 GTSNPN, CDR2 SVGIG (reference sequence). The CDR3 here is CAWSVRRGDTIYF. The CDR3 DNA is TGTGCCTGGAGTGTAAGGAGGGGGGACACCATATATTTT.

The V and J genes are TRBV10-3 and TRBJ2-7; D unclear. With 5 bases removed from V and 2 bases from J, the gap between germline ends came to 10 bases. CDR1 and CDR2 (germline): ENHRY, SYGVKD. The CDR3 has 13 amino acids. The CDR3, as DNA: TGTGCCATCAGTACCCACCAGACCTACGAGCAGTACTTC. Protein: CAISTHQTYEQYF.

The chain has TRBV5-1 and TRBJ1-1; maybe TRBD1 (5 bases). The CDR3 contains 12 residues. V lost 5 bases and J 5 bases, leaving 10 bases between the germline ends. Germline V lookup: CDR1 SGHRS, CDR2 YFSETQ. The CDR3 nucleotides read TGCGCCAGCAGAGCGGGGGAGACTGAAGCTTTCTTT. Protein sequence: CASRAGETEAFF. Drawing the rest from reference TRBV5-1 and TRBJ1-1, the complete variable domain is KAGVTQTPRYLIKTRGQQVTLSCSPISGHRSVSWYQQTPGQGLQFLFEYFSETQRNKGNFPGRFSGRQFSNSRSEMNVSTLELGDSALYLCASRAGETEAFFGQGTRLTVV.

The CDR3 DNA reads TGCAGCGTTGAATGGCAGGGTTTTACCGGGGAGCTGTTTTTT. This encodes CSVEWQGFTGELFF. This chain connects TRBV29-1 to TRBJ2-2; D perhaps matches TRBD1 (5 bases). This CDR3 is 14 amino acids long. The V end lost 2 bases, the J end lost 5 bases, and 12 bases lay between the germline ends. Germline CDR1 is SQVTM and CDR2 is ANQGSEA.

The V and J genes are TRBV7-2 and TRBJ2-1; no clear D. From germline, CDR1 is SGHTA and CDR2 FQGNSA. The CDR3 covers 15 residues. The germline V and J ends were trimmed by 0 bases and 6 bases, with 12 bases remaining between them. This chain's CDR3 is CASSLALGSPNEQFF. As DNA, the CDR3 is TGTGCCAGCAGCTTAGCGCTCGGCTCCCCCAATGAGCAGTTCTTC.

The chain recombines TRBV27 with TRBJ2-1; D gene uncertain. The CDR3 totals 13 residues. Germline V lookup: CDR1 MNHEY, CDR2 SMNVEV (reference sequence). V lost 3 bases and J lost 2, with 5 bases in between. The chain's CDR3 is CASSFRTYNEQFF. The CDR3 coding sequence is TGTGCCAGCAGTTTTCGGACCTACAATGAGCAGTTCTTC.

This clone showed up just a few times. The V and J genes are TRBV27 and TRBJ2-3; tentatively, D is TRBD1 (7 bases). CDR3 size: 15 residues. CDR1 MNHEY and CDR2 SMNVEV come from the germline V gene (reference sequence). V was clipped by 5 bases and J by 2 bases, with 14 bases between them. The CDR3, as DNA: TGTGCCAGCAGTCTTCAGGGGGGAAACACAGATACGCAGTATTTT. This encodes CASSLQGGNTDTQYF.

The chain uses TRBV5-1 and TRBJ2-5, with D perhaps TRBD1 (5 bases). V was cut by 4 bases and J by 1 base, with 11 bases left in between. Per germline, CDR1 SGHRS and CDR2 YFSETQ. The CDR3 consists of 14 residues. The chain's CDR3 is CASSPTVPQETQYF. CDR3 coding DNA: TGCGCCAGCAGCCCGACAGTTCCCCAAGAGACCCAGTACTTC.

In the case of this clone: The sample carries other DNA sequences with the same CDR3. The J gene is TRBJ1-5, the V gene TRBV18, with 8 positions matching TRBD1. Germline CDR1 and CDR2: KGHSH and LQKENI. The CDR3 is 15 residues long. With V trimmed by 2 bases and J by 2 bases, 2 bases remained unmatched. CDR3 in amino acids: CASSPDRGGNQPQHF. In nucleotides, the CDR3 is TGTGCCAGCTCACCAGACAGGGGTGGCAATCAGCCCCAGCATTTT.

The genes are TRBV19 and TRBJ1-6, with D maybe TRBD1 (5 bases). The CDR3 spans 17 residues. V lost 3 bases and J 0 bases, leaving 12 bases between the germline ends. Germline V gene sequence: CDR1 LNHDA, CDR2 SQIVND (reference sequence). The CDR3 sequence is CASSIRGSSSYNSPLHF. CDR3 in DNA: TGTGCCAGTAGTATCCGGGGGTCTAGCTCCTATAATTCACCCCTCCACTTT.

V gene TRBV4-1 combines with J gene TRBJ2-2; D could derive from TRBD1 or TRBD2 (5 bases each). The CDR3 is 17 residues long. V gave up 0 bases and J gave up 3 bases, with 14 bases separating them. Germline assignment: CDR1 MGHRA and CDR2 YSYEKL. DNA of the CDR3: TGCGCCAGCAGCCAAGACTGGGACCTCGCCTACACCGGGGAGCTGTTTTTT. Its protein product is CASSQDWDLAYTGELFF.

CDR3 residues: CASRKFRGRQETQYF. CDR3 coding DNA: TGTGCCAGCAGAAAGTTCAGGGGGCGCCAAGAGACCCAGTACTTC. The rearrangement joins TRBV5-8 to TRBJ2-5; 8 positions agree with TRBD1. The junction had 7 bases not matched to a gene; V was cut back by 5 bases and J by 1 base. The CDR3 has 15 residues. Germline V gives CDR1 SGHTS, CDR2 YDEGEE.

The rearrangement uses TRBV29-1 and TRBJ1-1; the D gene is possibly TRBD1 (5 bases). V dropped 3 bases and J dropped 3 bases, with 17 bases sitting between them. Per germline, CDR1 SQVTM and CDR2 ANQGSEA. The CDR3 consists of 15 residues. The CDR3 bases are TGCAGCGTTGAGCCAGCCCGGGGGGTATACACTGAAGCTTTCTTT. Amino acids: CSVEPARGVYTEAFF.